One sample yielded the 6 T cell receptor beta chains listed below, sequenced in a study of tumor-infiltrating lymphocytes in oesophageal squamous cell carcinoma. TCRdb processed the PCR reads anew with MiXCR; each CDR3 protein has one entry. Found here are 9,000 to 13,000 distinct CDR3 sequences, about 61% of them singletons; the top ten hold around 33%. The material sequenced was esophageal tumor tissue. The receptors stem from a male donor with esophageal squamous cell carcinoma.

This clonotype was found a few times. V usage is TRBV28 and J usage is TRBJ2-1, with D unresolved. Germline V gene lookup returns CDR1 MDHEN and CDR2 SYDVKM. This CDR3 region has 12 residues. V lost 5 bases and J 6 bases, leaving 8 bases between the germline ends. CDR3 loop: CASSPQLNEQFF. The CDR3 nucleotides are TGTGCCAGCAGTCCCCAACTCAATGAGCAGTTCTTC.

CDR3: CASRDGVGLSYEQYF. Here the CDR3 DNA reads TGTGCCAGCAGGGACGGGGTCGGACTCTCCTACGAGCAGTACTTC. The V call is TRBV6-6, the J call TRBJ2-7; perhaps TRBD2 as D (5 bases). In germline, CDR1 is MNHNY, CDR2 SVGAGI (reference sequence). V shed 6 bases and J shed 0 bases, with 15 bases lying between them. The CDR3 runs 15 residues.

The chain recombines TRBV7-2 with TRBJ2-1; TRBD1 matches at 9 bases. The DNA end favors TRBJ2-7, so the J call may be wrong. CDR1 and CDR2 (germline): SGHTA, FQGNSA. The CDR3 length is 18 residues. This CDR3 reads CASSPVPGQGWAYNEQYF. The CDR3 region has the DNA TGTGCCAGCAGCCCCGTCCCGGGACAGGGTTGGGCATACAATGAGCAGTACTTC.

This clonotype has just one count. For the CDR3, the DNA is TGTGCCAGCACCTACGGGCGGGAGCATGGGGAGACCCAGTACTTC. Encoded protein: CASTYGREHGETQYF. The genes are TRBV6-1 and TRBJ2-7, with TRBD2 matching over 7 bases. The J call is doubtful: the DNA matches TRBJ2-5 better. This CDR3 has 15 amino acids. Germline assignment: CDR1 MNHNS and CDR2 SASEGT.

This clonotype was picked up many times. This chain joins TRBV7-2 and TRBJ2-5; 7 bases agree with TRBD2. Looked up from germline, CDR1 is SGHTA and CDR2 is FQGNSA. Unmatched junction bases numbered 6, after V lost 7 bases and J lost 4 bases. This CDR3 is 13 amino acids long. The CDR3 bases are TGTGCCAGCACTTTTACGGGGGGAGAGACCCAGTACTTC. This gives the protein CASTFTGGETQYF.

The chain joins TRBV7-3 to TRBJ2-6; D uncertain. The CDR3 has 15 residues. Trimming removed 0 bases at V and 3 bases at J, with 6 bases between. Germline V CDR1 and CDR2: SGHTA, FQGTGA. CDR3 bases: TGTGCCAGCAGCTTAACAGCGTTTGGGGCCAACGTCCTGACTTTC. Protein sequence: CASSLTAFGANVLTF.